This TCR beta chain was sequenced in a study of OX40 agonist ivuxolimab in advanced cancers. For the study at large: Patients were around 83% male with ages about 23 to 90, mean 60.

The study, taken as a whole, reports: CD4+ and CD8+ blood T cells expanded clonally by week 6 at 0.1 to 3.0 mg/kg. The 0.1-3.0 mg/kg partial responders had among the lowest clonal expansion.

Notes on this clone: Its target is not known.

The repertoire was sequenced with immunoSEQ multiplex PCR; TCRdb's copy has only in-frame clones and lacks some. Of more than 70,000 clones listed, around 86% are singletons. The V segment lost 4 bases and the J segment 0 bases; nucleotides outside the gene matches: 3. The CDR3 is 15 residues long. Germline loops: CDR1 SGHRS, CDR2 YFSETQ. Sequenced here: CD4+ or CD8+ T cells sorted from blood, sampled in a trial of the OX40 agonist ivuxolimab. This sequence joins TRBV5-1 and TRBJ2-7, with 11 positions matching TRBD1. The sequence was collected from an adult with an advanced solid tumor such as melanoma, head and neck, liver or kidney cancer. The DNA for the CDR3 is TGCGCCAGCAGCACCGGGACAGGGGGCTCCTACGAGCAGTACTTC. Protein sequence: CASSTGTGGSYEQYF.